This TCR beta chain comes out of a study of blood T cell repertoires in COVID-19. As for the study in general: Sources were T cells, B-cell-depleted T cells, or PBMCs; the material itself was cDNA or gDNA.

In the original processing: Estimation of nucleated cell counts relied on the amplification of reference gene primers. Assay used: immunoSEQ multiplex PCR; TCRdb lists only in-frame clones, some missing. Clone size and V and J calls were adopted from that table, with D and trimming inferred from the DNA. The sample lists under 250,000 clones; 83% were seen once. V was pared by 4 bases and J by 5 bases, with 21 bases between. CDR3 length: 16 residues. Looked up from germline, CDR1 is ENHRY and CDR2 is SYGVKD. The sequence came from a woman in her seventies with active or convalescent COVID-19. The chain carries TRBV10-3 and TRBJ2-7; D is perhaps TRBD2 (7 bases). Source material: peripheral blood. CDR3 DNA: TGTGCCATCAGTGGCCGCCGGGGGGCCGGGGTCGACGAGCAGTACTTC. Translation gives CAISGRRGAGVDEQYF.